This T cell receptor beta chain was recovered during a study of blood T cells in healthy people across ages. Study overall: T cells yielded about one barcoded beta molecule per two cells through template switching.

Germline values: CDR1 LNHDA, CDR2 SQIVND (reference sequence). There are 14 residues in the CDR3. V lost 7 bases and J lost 6, with 19 bases in between. Next came a second PCR, run for about 7 to 11 cycles, which used a sample-barcoded 5' primer along with a J-beta primer mix. In TCRdb, the 5' RACE reads were re-called with MiXCR into one record per CDR3 protein. The sample lists 600,000 to 900,000 distinct CDR3 sequences; roughly 25% were seen once. These same data were also listed under a study on T cells of mothers and their children.

This rearrangement joins TRBV19 to TRBJ2-7; D assignment may be TRBD1 or TRBD2 (5 bases each). The clonotype was recovered from a boy younger than 18 in good health. Sequencing input: blood. CDR3 sequence reads: CASNPEGSTGEQYF. CDR3 coding DNA: TGTGCCAGTAACCCCGAGGGGAGTACCGGCGAGCAGTACTTC.